The source of this TCR beta chain is a study of T cells after yellow fever vaccination. The study's findings and limits: Most clones from primary vaccination resurfaced after the booster (roughly 96% CD4, over 75% CD8). Peak timing came faster in the weaker secondary response, day 5 versus 15.

5'RACE template switching generated TCR cDNA, adding a universal primer site and UMIs. One entry per CDR3 protein results from TCRdb running MiXCR on the 5' RACE reads. The sample records under 150,000 distinct CDR3 sequences, roughly 15% being singletons. A remark on this clonotype: The antigen is unknown.

The clonotype was recovered from a man between 18 and 29 years old who received the YFV17D yellow fever vaccine. The sequences come from CD8+ T cells sorted from PBMCs, collected 5 days after the yellow fever booster vaccination.

CDR3 protein: CASSIYGAGGNTEAFF. CDR3 in DNA: TGTGCCAGTAGTATTTATGGGGCAGGAGGGAACACTGAAGCTTTCTTT. The chain is built from TRBV19 and TRBJ1-1, with D perhaps TRBD1 (5 bases). This CDR3 contains 16 residues. V was pared by 3 bases and J by 1 base, with 15 bases between. The V gene's germline CDR1 is LNHDA and CDR2 SQIVND (reference sequence).